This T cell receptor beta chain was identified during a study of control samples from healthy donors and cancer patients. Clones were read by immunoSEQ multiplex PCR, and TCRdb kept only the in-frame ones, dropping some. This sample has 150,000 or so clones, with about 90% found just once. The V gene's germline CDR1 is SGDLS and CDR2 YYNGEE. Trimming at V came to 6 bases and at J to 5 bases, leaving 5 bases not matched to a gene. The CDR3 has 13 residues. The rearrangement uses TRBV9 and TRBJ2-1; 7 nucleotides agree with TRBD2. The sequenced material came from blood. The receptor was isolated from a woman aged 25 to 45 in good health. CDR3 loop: CASTNGLDNEQFF. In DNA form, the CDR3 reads TGTGCCAGCACCAACGGACTAGACAATGAGCAGTTCTTC.